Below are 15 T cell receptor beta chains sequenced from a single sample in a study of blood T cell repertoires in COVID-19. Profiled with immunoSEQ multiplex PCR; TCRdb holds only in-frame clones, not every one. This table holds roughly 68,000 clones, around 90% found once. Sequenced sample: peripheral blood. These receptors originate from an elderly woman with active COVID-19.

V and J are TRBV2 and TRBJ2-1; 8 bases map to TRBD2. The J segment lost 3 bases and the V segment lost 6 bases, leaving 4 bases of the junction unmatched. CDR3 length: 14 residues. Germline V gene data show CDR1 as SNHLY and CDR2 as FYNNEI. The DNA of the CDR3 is TGTGCCAGCAGAGGCGGGACTAGCTACAATGAGCAGTTCTTC. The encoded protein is CASRGGTSYNEQFF.

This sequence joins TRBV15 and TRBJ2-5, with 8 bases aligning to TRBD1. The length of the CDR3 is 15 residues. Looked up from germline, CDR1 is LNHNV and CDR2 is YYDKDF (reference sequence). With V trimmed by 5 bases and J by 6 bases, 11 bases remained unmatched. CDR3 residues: CATSRGQAGRKTQYF. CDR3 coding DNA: TGTGCCACCAGCCGGGGACAGGCCGGGCGGAAGACCCAGTACTTC.

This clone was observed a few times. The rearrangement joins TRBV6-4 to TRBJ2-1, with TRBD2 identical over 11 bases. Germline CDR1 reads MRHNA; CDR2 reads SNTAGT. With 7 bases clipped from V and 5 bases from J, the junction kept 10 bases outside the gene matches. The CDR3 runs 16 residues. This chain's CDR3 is CASIIAGGPHDNEQFF. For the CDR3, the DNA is TGTGCCAGCATTATAGCGGGAGGGCCGCACGACAATGAGCAGTTCTTC.

The CDR3 DNA reads TGTGCCAGTAGTCCCCCCCTCGGACAGGCGATGAACACTGAAGCTTTCTTT. As protein: CASSPPLGQAMNTEAFF. The chain recombines TRBV19 with TRBJ1-1; TRBD1 matches 7 bases. V lost 5 bases and J lost 0; bases outside the gene matches: 12. CDR1 and CDR2 (germline): LNHDA, SQIVND (reference sequence). This CDR3 has 17 amino acids.

CDR3 loop: CASSRGGTGGPTDTQYF. CDR3 bases: TGTGCCAGCAGCCGCGGGGGTACGGGAGGCCCCACAGATACGCAGTATTTT. The V gene is TRBV5-4, the J gene TRBJ2-3; 7 bases fit TRBD2. Per germline, CDR1 SGHNT and CDR2 YYREEE (reference sequence). Unmatched junction bases numbered 13, after V lost 4 bases and J lost 2 bases. The CDR3 runs 17 residues.

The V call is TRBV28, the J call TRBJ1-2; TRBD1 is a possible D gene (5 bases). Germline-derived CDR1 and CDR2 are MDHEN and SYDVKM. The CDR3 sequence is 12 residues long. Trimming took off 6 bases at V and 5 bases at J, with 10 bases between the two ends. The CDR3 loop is CASSLTEYGYTF. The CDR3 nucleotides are TGTGCCAGCAGCTTGACAGAGTATGGCTACACCTTC.

CDR3 amino acids: CSADYRETDTQYF. CDR3 in DNA: TGCAGCGCAGACTACAGGGAAACAGATACGCAGTATTTT. The chain links TRBV29-1 to TRBJ2-3; perhaps TRBD1 as D (6 bases). Per germline, CDR1 SQVTM and CDR2 ANQGSEA. This CDR3 is built from 13 residues. V lost 7 bases to trimming and J lost 3 bases, with 14 bases between them.

The CDR3 nucleotides read TGTGCCAGCCTTGACAGGGTGGGGGCCGGGGAGCTGTTTTTT. It is translated as CASLDRVGAGELFF. The rearrangement links TRBV27 to TRBJ2-2, with 7 nucleotides matching TRBD1. Germline CDR1 reads MNHEY; CDR2 reads SMNVEV (reference sequence). Trimming at V came to 8 bases and at J to 6 bases, leaving 9 bases not matched to a gene. This CDR3 spans 14 amino acids.

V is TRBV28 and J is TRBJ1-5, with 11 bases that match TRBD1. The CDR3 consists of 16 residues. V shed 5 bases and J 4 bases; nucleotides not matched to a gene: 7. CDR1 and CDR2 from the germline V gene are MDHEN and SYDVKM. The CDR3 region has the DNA TGTGCCAGCAGTGCCGGGACAGGGGGTTCAAATCAGCCCCAGCATTTT. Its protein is CASSAGTGGSNQPQHF.

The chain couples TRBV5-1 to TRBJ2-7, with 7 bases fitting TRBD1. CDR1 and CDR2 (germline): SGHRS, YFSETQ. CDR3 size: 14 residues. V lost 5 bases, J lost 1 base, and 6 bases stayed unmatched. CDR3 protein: CASSHGTASYEQYF. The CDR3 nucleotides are TGCGCCAGCAGTCATGGGACAGCGTCCTACGAGCAGTACTTC.

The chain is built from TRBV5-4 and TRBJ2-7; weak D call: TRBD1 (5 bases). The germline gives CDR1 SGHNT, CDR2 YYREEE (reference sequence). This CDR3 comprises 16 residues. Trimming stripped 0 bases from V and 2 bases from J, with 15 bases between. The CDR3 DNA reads TGTGCCAGCAGCTTGGGAACAGGCGCTGGGACCTACGAGCAGTACTTC. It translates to CASSLGTGAGTYEQYF.

The DNA of the CDR3 is TGTGCCAGCAGCCGTAGCGGTAGTAGCACAGATACGCAGTATTTT. It is translated as CASSRSGSSTDTQYF. The chain employs TRBV5-4 and TRBJ2-3, with a weak D call TRBD2 (6 bases). Trimming shortened V by 4 bases and J by 0 bases, and 12 bases separated the two germline ends. CDR3 size: 15 residues. Per the germline V gene, CDR1 is SGHNT and CDR2 is YYREEE (reference sequence).

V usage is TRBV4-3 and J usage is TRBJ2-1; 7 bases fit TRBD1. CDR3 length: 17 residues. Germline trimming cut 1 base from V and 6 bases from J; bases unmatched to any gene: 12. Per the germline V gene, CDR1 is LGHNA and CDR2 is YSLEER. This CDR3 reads CASSQGVPGGTFNEQFF. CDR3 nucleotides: TGCGCCAGCAGCCAAGGGGTCCCAGGGGGTACGTTCAATGAGCAGTTCTTC.

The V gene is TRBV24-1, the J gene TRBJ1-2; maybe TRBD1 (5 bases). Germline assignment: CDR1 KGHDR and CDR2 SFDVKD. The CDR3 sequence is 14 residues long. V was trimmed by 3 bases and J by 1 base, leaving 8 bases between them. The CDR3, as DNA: TGTGCCACCAGTGATCCAGGGTATAACTATGGCTACACCTTC. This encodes CATSDPGYNYGYTF.

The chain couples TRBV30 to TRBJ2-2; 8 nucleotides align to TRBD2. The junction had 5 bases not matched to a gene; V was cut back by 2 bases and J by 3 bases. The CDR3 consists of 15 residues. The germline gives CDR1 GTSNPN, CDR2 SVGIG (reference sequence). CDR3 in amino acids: CAWSPGRVDTGELFF. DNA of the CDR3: TGTGCCTGGAGTCCCGGGAGGGTGGACACCGGGGAGCTGTTTTTT.